Following are 8 T cell receptor beta chains from one sample sequenced in a study of cytomegalovirus exposure and HLA in healthy donors. The PCR ran on 60 Vbeta and 13 Jbeta primers. Sequenced by immunoSEQ multiplex PCR; TCRdb stores in-frame clones only, minus some. The sample lists almost 200,000 clones, roughly 80% occurring once. Specimen: PBMCs. The receptors stem from a male donor in good health and CMV-seropositive.

This rearrangement joins TRBV2 to TRBJ2-5; tentatively, D is TRBD1 (6 bases). The V gene lost 8 bases and the J gene lost 2 bases, with 12 bases spanning the gap. The CDR3 is 13 residues long. Germline CDR1 and CDR2: SNHLY and FYNNEI. CDR3 sequence: CASLGAIQETQYF. The CDR3 bases are TGTGCCAGCCTGGGGGCCATTCAAGAGACCCAGTACTTC.

This chain's CDR3 is CASSLAAASSGNTIYF. The CDR3 DNA follows: TGTGCCAGCAGTTTAGCCGCGGCTAGCTCTGGAAACACCATATATTTT. This chain joins TRBV27 and TRBJ1-3; D remains unclear. The germline V gene has CDR1 MNHEY and CDR2 SMNVEV (reference sequence). Trimming pared 2 bases from V and 0 bases from J, leaving 11 bases between. The CDR3 extends over 16 amino acids.

This rearrangement joins TRBV6-1 to TRBJ2-5; TRBD1 might be the D (5 bases). This CDR3 comprises 15 residues. Trimming shortened V by 4 bases and J by 5 bases, and 17 bases separated the two germline ends. Looked up from germline, CDR1 is MNHNS and CDR2 is SASEGT. CDR3 sequence: CASSGEWGQRETQYF. CDR3 DNA sequence: TGTGCCAGCAGTGGGGAATGGGGCCAGAGGGAGACCCAGTACTTC.

Regarding this clone: A read error is likely, as this CDR3 ends without the conserved phenylalanine or tryptophan. The V call is TRBV4-1, the J call TRBJ2-7; 7 bases are a match to TRBD1. This CDR3 contains 17 residues. In germline, CDR1 is MGHRA, CDR2 YSYEKL. The trim removed 0 bases at V and 1 base at J, leaving 9 bases unmatched. The CDR3 loop reads CASSQDGVGDRSYEQYL. The CDR3 nucleotides are TGCGCCAGCAGCCAAGACGGCGTAGGGGACAGATCCTACGAGCAGTACCTC.

The chain uses TRBV7-2 and TRBJ1-2; 7 positions match TRBD1. Germline V lookup: CDR1 SGHTA, CDR2 FQGNSA. CDR3 size: 14 residues. With V trimmed by 6 bases and J by 8 bases, 12 bases remained unmatched. The CDR3 DNA is TGTGCCAGCAGGTCCCGAGAGGGGGCGCGCGGCTACACCTTC. This gives the protein CASRSREGARGYTF. The entire variable domain, with the rest obtained from reference TRBV7-2 and TRBJ1-2, is as follows: GAGVSQSPSNKVTEKGKDVELRCDPISGHTALYWYRQSLGQGLEFLIYFQGNSAPDKSGLPSDRFSAERTGGSVSTLTIQRTQQEDSAVYLCASRSREGARGYTFGSGTRLTVV.

The chain uses TRBV30 and TRBJ2-2; weak D call: TRBD2 (5 bases). CDR3 length: 12 residues. Trimming removed 2 bases from V and 7 bases from J, with 8 bases in between. Germline V gene sequence: CDR1 GTSNPN, CDR2 SVGIG (reference sequence). CDR3 DNA sequence: TGTGCCTGGAGTTCGGACTTCGGGGAGCTGTTTTTT. This sequence encodes CAWSSDFGELFF. The variable domain in full, completed from reference TRBV30 and TRBJ2-2, reads SQTIHQWPATLVQPVGSPLSLECTVEGTSNPNLYWYRQAAGRGLQLLFYSVGIGQISSEVPQNLSASRPQDRQFILSSKKLLLSDSGFYLCAWSSDFGELFFGEGSRLTVL.

The chain carries TRBV5-1 and TRBJ2-2; 7 nucleotides agree with TRBD2. Trimming cost V 4 bases and J 5 bases; bases outside gene matches: 8. CDR1 is SGHRS and CDR2 is YFSETQ in the germline V gene. The CDR3 runs to 15 residues. CDR3 sequence: CASSTAGVQTGELFF. CDR3 coding DNA: TGCGCCAGCAGCACGGCGGGAGTTCAAACCGGGGAGCTGTTTTTT.

The rearrangement joins TRBV7-2 to TRBJ2-7; a possible D gene is TRBD1 (5 bases). Germline V gene data show CDR1 as SGHTA and CDR2 as FQGNSA. V was cut by 8 bases and J by 4 bases, with 9 bases left in between. The CDR3 spans 11 residues. As DNA, the CDR3 is TGTGCCAGCGCCAGGGCTTACGAGCAGTACTTC. Translated, it gives CASARAYEQYF.